This TCR beta chain appears in the sequencing data of a study of graft-versus-host responses after intestinal transplantation. TCRdb keeps only in-frame clones here, not all; method: immunoSEQ multiplex PCR. This sample has 50,000 or so clones, with 90% to 95% found just once. Sequences were derived from PBMCs, sampled 118 days after intestinal transplantation. The TCR sequence derives from a human patient who received an intestinal transplant, so some T cells may come from the graft donor.

The CDR3 reads CASSQLPGVEETQYF. The CDR3 coding sequence is TGTGCCAGCAGTCAGCTCCCGGGAGTAGAAGAGACCCAGTACTTC. The chain employs TRBV2 and TRBJ2-5; a possible D gene is TRBD2 (6 bases). This CDR3 comprises 15 residues. Trimming took 5 bases from V and 3 from J, leaving 16 bases between them. Germline CDR1 SNHLY, CDR2 FYNNEI.